A single sample gave rise to the 27 T cell receptor beta chains below, sequenced in a study of immune characterization of retroperitoneal liposarcoma. One entry per CDR3 protein, called by TCRdb with MiXCR from the PCR reads. The repertoire holds 2,500 to 3,500 distinct CDR3 sequences, with roughly 44% as singletons. Sequenced: tumor tissue. The receptors originated from a male donor with retroperitoneal liposarcoma.

This clonotype is deemed medium-sized. The V and J genes are TRBV7-2 and TRBJ2-3, with a possible D match to TRBD2 (6 bases). Germline assignment: CDR1 SGHTA and CDR2 FQGNSA. The CDR3 sequence is 14 residues long. Trimming pared 2 bases from V and 1 base from J, leaving 7 bases between. The DNA of the CDR3 is TGTGCCAGCAGCTTATCGGGGGGCACAGATACGCAGTATTTT. It yields the protein CASSLSGGTDTQYF.

The chain couples TRBV7-8 to TRBJ2-1; 13 bases match TRBD2. Germline trimming cut 1 base from V and 10 bases from J; bases unmatched to any gene: 7. There are 16 residues in the CDR3. The germline V gene has CDR1 SGHVS and CDR2 FQNEAQ. CDR3 residues: CASSLETSGRGGEQFF. The CDR3 coding sequence is TGTGCCAGCAGCTTAGAAACTAGCGGGAGGGGGGGGGAGCAGTTCTTC. Full variable domain (remainder filled in from reference TRBV7-8 and TRBJ2-1): GAGVSQSPRYKVAKRGQDVALRCDPISGHVSLFWYQQALGQGPEFLTYFQNEAQLDKSGLPSDRFFAERPEGSVSTLKIQRTQQEDSAVYLCASSLETSGRGGEQFFGPGTRLTVL.

This clonotype has more than one count but fewer than ten. The chain couples TRBV6-1 to TRBJ2-6; 7 bases line up with TRBD1. J lost 4 bases, V lost 6 bases, and 6 bases had no gene match. Germline V gene data show CDR1 as MNHNS and CDR2 as SASEGT. CDR3 size: 15 residues. The CDR3 sequence: CASRYRGAGANVLTF. DNA of the CDR3: TGTGCCAGCAGGTACAGGGGCGCCGGGGCCAACGTCCTGACTTTC.

Relative to its sample, this clonotype is medium-sized (0.01 to 0.1%). The chain carries TRBV6-1 and TRBJ2-7; no clear D. The V and J ends lost 3 bases and 4 bases respectively, with 16 bases between them. The CDR3 consists of 15 residues. Per the germline V gene, CDR1 is MNHNS and CDR2 is SASEGT. The CDR3 DNA reads as TGTGCCAGCAGTGATAAGTACAGAGGAAAGTACGAGCAGTACTTC. Its translation is CASSDKYRGKYEQYF.

This clonotype is judged medium-sized (0.01 to 0.1%). This chain uses TRBV11-1 with TRBJ2-1; tentatively, D is TRBD1 or TRBD2 (7 bases each). V lost 4 bases and J lost 12, with 22 bases in between. The germline gives CDR1 SGHAT, CDR2 FQDESV (reference sequence). The CDR3 consists of 15 residues. The CDR3 loop reads CASSSDRASGTLQFF. The CDR3 bases are TGTGCCAGCAGCTCCGACAGGGCTAGCGGAACTTTGCAGTTCTTC.

This clonotype turned up a few times. The J gene is TRBJ2-7, the V gene TRBV7-6, with 8 nucleotides matching TRBD1. Trimming cost V 5 bases and J 2 bases; bases outside gene matches: 8. This CDR3 comprises 15 residues. In germline, CDR1 is SGHVS, CDR2 FNYEAQ. The CDR3 nucleotides read TGTGCCAGCAGCCTAGACAGGGGCGCCGCCTACGAGCAGTACTTC. Residues: CASSLDRGAAYEQYF.

The chain employs TRBV27 and TRBJ2-1, with no clear D. Near its end, the DNA agrees better with TRBJ2-7, so the J call may be wrong. Germline values: CDR1 MNHEY, CDR2 SMNVEV (reference sequence). This CDR3 has 13 amino acids. In DNA, the CDR3 is TGTGCCAGCAGTCCATACCTCTCGGCCGAGCAGTACTTC. Translating it yields CASSPYLSAEQYF.

V usage is TRBV11-3 and J usage is TRBJ1-1, with 8 bases matching TRBD1. This CDR3 is 13 amino acids long. CDR1 SGHNT and CDR2 YENEEA come from the germline V gene. The junction had 8 bases not matched to a gene; V was cut back by 10 bases and J by 4 bases. CDR3 in DNA: TGTGCCACCCAGGACAGGGAGGGCACTGAAGCTTTCTTT. This codes for CATQDREGTEAFF.

This sequence joins TRBV6-1 and TRBJ2-5, with D perhaps TRBD2 (5 bases). The germline V and J ends were trimmed by 3 bases and 5 bases, with 13 bases remaining between them. CDR1 MNHNS and CDR2 SASEGT come from the germline V gene. CDR3 length: 14 residues. The CDR3 DNA is TGTGCCAGCAGTGACAGGCGGGTGCGGGAGACCCAGTACTTC. It yields the protein CASSDRRVRETQYF.

This clonotype is medium-sized (0.01 to 0.1%) within its sample. The chain joins TRBV7-8 to TRBJ2-1, with 7 bases lining up with TRBD1. There are 15 residues in the CDR3. Germline lookup yields CDR1 SGHVS and CDR2 FQNEAQ. V shed 8 bases, J shed 9 bases, and the junction held 16 bases outside the gene matches. Here the CDR3 reads CASRGGRQGSVEQFF. In nucleotides, the CDR3 is TGTGCCAGCCGAGGCGGTAGACAGGGATCGGTTGAGCAGTTCTTC.

The V gene is TRBV7-4, the J gene TRBJ2-5, with 8 nucleotides matching TRBD2. TRBJ2-7 matches the DNA end more closely, so the J call is doubtful. Germline V CDR1 and CDR2: SGHVT, SQSDAQ. The CDR3 runs 14 residues. CDR3 sequence: CASSYPGGLYEQYF. In nucleotides, the CDR3 is TGTGCCAGCAGCTACCCGGGAGGGCTTTACGAGCAGTACTTC.

At least ten counts were recorded for this clonotype. The chain combines TRBV7-2 with TRBJ2-7, with 7 nucleotides matching TRBD2. In germline, CDR1 is SGHTA, CDR2 FQGNSA. J lost 0 bases, V lost 3 bases, and 5 bases had no gene match. This CDR3 has 15 residues. DNA for the CDR3: TGTGCCAGCAGCTTCTCGGCTAGCGGCTCCTACGAGCAGTACTTC. Amino acid sequence: CASSFSASGSYEQYF.

V and J are TRBV5-3 and TRBJ1-1, with TRBD1 as a possible D gene (5 bases). TRBV5-3 is labeled an ORF, and its function is uncertain. The CDR3 consists of 13 residues. The germline V and J ends were trimmed by 8 bases and 0 bases, with 11 bases remaining between them. CDR3 in amino acids: CASSGALNTEAFF. The CDR3, as DNA: TGTGCCAGCAGCGGGGCCTTGAACACTGAAGCTTTCTTT.

This chain uses TRBV6-1 with TRBJ1-6; D possibly corresponds to TRBD1 (5 bases). CDR1 is MNHNS and CDR2 is SASEGT in the germline V gene. The CDR3 sequence is 12 residues long. V lost 8 bases and J 8 bases, leaving 10 bases between the germline ends. The CDR3 is CASGQGDSPLHF. As DNA, the CDR3 is TGTGCCAGCGGGCAGGGTGATTCACCCCTCCACTTT.

This clonotype has a handful of counts. V and J are TRBV6-4 and TRBJ2-2, with 15 nucleotides matching TRBD2. The CDR3 sequence is 19 residues long. Germline V CDR1 and CDR2: MRHNA, SNTAGT. V gave up 0 bases and J gave up 4 bases; unmatched junction bases: 6. The CDR3 here is CASSDSGLAGGPGTGELFF. The CDR3 bases are TGTGCCAGCAGTGACTCAGGACTAGCGGGAGGGCCGGGCACCGGGGAGCTGTTTTTT.

The chain has TRBV12-3 or TRBV12-4 and TRBJ1-2, with 10 bases matching TRBD1. CDR3 length equals 18 residues. Unmatched junction bases numbered 18, after V lost 6 bases and J lost 5 bases. CDR3 amino acids: CASRGQGVDLGGRYGYTF. In DNA form, the CDR3 reads TGTGCCAGCAGAGGACAGGGGGTGGATTTGGGAGGACGGTATGGCTACACCTTC.

The sample holds one count of this clonotype. A much larger clone differs from this one at a single base, so this may be a read error. CDR3 DNA: TGTACCAGCAGTGAAGGGTGGTTAGGAGTTGCCACTGAAGCTTTCTTT. Its translation: CTSSEGWLGVATEAFF. V and J are TRBV6-1 and TRBJ1-1; D is undetermined. The germline gives CDR1 MNHNS, CDR2 SASEGT. This CDR3 spans 16 amino acids.

The chain combines TRBV7-2 with TRBJ2-7, with TRBD2 matching 9 bases. The CDR3 runs to 15 residues. Germline values: CDR1 SGHTA, CDR2 FQGNSA. V dropped 3 bases and J dropped 4; count of bases not matched to a gene: 7. CDR3 protein: CASSFVAGEWYEQYF. For the CDR3, the DNA is TGTGCCAGCAGCTTCGTAGCGGGAGAGTGGTACGAGCAGTACTTC.

This chain's CDR3 is CASSLSTGGVAEAFF. The CDR3, as DNA: TGTGCCAGCAGTCTCTCGACAGGGGGCGTCGCTGAAGCTTTCTTT. The chain uses TRBV6-6 and TRBJ1-1, with TRBD1 matching 10 bases. CDR1 and CDR2 from the germline V gene are MNHNY and SVGAGI (reference sequence). The CDR3 is 15 residues long. The J segment lost 6 bases and the V segment lost 5 bases, leaving 9 bases of the junction unmatched.

The rearrangement joins TRBV12-3 or TRBV12-4 to TRBJ2-1, with D perhaps given as TRBD1 or TRBD2 (6 bases each). The DNA end is more similar to TRBJ2-7, so the J call may be wrong. This CDR3 is 18 amino acids long. CDR3 DNA: TGTGCCAGCAGTTTAAGTGGGGATACTAGGGGGACTGACAATGAGCAGTACTTC. This translates into CASSLSGDTRGTDNEQYF.

The chain links TRBV5-3 to TRBJ2-3; TRBD2 agrees at 13 bases. TRBJ2-5 matches the DNA end more closely, so the J call is doubtful. TRBV5-3 qualifies as an ORF whose function is uncertain. This CDR3 has 15 residues. The CDR3, as DNA: TGTGCCAGCAGCCCGACTAGCGGGGGGTGGGAGACCCAGTACTTC. It encodes CASSPTSGGWETQYF.

The chain carries TRBV6-5 and TRBJ2-1; D ambiguous. Germline CDR1 is MNHEY and CDR2 is SVGAGI. The CDR3 length is 14 residues. V was pared by 0 bases and J by 4 bases, with 7 bases between. The CDR3 coding sequence is TGTGCCAGCAGTTACTCGAGTAATTACAATGAGCAGTTCTTC. Translated, it gives CASSYSSNYNEQFF.

V gene TRBV5-4 combines with J gene TRBJ2-3, with 9 bases aligning to TRBD2. From germline, CDR1 is SGHNT and CDR2 YYREEE (reference sequence). V lost 4 bases, J lost 0 bases, and 6 bases stayed unmatched. This CDR3 region has 16 residues. The CDR3 here is CASSPLAGTSTDTQYF. CDR3 coding DNA: TGTGCCAGCAGCCCGCTAGCGGGAACAAGCACAGATACGCAGTATTTT.

This clonotype has a count of ten or more. CDR3 region: CASSYQAGVPQYF. CDR3 DNA: TGTGCCAGCAGTTATCAGGCGGGAGTACCGCAGTATTTT. The V gene is TRBV6-1, the J gene TRBJ2-3, with 7 bases lining up with TRBD2. The CDR3 has 13 amino acids. The trim removed 5 bases at V and 10 bases at J, leaving 9 bases unmatched. Germline CDR1 is MNHNS and CDR2 is SASEGT.

This clonotype is large in the sample. The rearrangement links TRBV6-1 to TRBJ2-1; TRBD1 matches 7 bases. Per germline, CDR1 MNHNS and CDR2 SASEGT. The CDR3 sequence is 14 residues long. J was trimmed by 10 bases and V by 6 bases; bases with no gene match: 12. CDR3 sequence: CASRHRGDSYEQFF. CDR3 nucleotide sequence: TGTGCCAGCAGGCACAGGGGCGACTCCTACGAGCAGTTCTTC.

By sample share, this clonotype is medium-sized (0.01 to 0.1%). This chain joins TRBV6-6 and TRBJ1-5; D is unresolved. V was trimmed by 2 bases and J by 4 bases, leaving 6 bases between them. This CDR3 comprises 13 residues. CDR1 and CDR2 from the germline V gene are MNHNY and SVGAGI (reference sequence). Written as DNA, the CDR3 is TGTGCCAGCAGTTACGCCCCGAATCAGCCCCAGCATTTT. This sequence encodes CASSYAPNQPQHF.

V and J are TRBV6-1 and TRBJ1-5; D unresolved. The germline CDR1 and CDR2 sequences are MNHNS and SASEGT. Trimming cost V 7 bases and J 7 bases, with 17 bases left between them. The CDR3 is 14 amino acids. Here the CDR3 DNA reads TGTGCCAGCAAGGGCACGAGGGCCGAACAGCCCCAGCATTTT. Translation: CASKGTRAEQPQHF.